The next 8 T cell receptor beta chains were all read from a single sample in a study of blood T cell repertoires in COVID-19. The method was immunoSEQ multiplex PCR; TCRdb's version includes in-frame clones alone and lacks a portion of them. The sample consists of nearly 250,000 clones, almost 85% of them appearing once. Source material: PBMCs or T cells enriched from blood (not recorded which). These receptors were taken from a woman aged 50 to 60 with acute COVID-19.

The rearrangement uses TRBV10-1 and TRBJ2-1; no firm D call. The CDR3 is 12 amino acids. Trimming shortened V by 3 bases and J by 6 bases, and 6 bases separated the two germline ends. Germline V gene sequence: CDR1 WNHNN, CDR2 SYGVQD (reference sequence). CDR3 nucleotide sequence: TGCGCCAGCAGTGACACTTTCAATGAGCAGTTCTTC. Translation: CASSDTFNEQFF.

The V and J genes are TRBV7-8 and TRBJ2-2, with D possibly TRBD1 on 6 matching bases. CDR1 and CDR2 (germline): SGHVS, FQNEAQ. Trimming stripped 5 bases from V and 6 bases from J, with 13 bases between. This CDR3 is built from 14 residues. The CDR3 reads CASSQRTEAGELFF. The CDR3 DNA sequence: TGTGCCAGCAGCCAAAGGACAGAGGCCGGGGAGCTGTTTTTT.

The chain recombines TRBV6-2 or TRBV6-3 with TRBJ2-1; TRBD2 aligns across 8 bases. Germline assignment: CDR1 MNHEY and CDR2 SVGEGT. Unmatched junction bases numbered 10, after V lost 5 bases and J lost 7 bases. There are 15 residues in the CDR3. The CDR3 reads CASSPGGAGWNEQFF. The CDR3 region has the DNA TGTGCCAGCAGTCCCGGGGGGGCCGGTTGGAATGAGCAGTTCTTC.

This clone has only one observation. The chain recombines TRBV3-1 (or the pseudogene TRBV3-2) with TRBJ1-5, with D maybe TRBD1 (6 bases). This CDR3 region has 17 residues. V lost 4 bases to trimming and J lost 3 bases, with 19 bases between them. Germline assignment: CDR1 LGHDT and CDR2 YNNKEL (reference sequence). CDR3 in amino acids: CASSPLGPGQTNQPQHF. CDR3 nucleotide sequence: TGTGCCAGCAGCCCCCTCGGTCCCGGACAGACCAATCAGCCCCAGCATTTT.

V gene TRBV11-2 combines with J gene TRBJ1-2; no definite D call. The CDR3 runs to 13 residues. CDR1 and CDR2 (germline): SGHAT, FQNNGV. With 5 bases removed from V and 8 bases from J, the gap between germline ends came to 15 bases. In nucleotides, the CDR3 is TGTGCCAGCAGCGCCACACGGAGCAGAGGCTACACCTTC. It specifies CASSATRSRGYTF. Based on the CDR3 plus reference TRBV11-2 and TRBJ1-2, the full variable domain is EAGVAQSPRYKIIEKRQSVAFWCNPISGHATLYWYQQILGQGPKLLIQFQNNGVVDDSQLPKDRFSAERLKGVDSTLKIQPAKLEDSAVYLCASSATRSRGYTFGSGTRLTVV.

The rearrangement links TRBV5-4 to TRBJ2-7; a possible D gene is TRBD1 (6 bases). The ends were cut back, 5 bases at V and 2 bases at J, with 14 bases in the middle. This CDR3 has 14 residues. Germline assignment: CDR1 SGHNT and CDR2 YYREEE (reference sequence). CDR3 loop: CASRSGVQAYEQYF. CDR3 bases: TGTGCCAGCAGATCAGGGGTCCAGGCCTACGAGCAGTACTTC.

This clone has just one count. DNA for the CDR3: TGTGCCAGCAGCCCAGGCCGGGGATCCGGCTACACCTTC. Translation: CASSPGRGSGYTF. The V and J genes are TRBV7-3 and TRBJ1-2, with unresolved D. Trimming left V 5 bases short and J 8 bases short, with 15 bases between. There are 13 residues in the CDR3. CDR1 and CDR2 from the germline V gene are SGHTA and FQGTGA.

The CDR3 nucleotides are TGTGCCAGCAGCTTAGCAGACAGGGGCATCAATCAGCCCCAGCATTTT. Protein product: CASSLADRGINQPQHF. V and J are TRBV7-2 and TRBJ1-5; 8 nucleotides match TRBD1. J lost 3 bases, V lost 0 bases, and 4 bases had no gene match. The germline gives CDR1 SGHTA, CDR2 FQGNSA. CDR3 size: 16 residues.